Below are 20 T cell receptor beta chains sequenced from a single sample in a study of blood T cell repertoires in COVID-19. Some clones are missing from TCRdb's copy, which holds only in-frame ones; the method was immunoSEQ multiplex PCR. The sample has 130,000 or so clones; under 90% are singletons. Sequenced input: peripheral blood. These receptors came from a woman aged 55-69 years with acute or convalescent COVID-19.

J is TRBJ2-7 and V is TRBV19; possible D gene TRBD1, 6 bases. This CDR3 is 14 amino acids long. The V and J ends lost 3 bases and 2 bases respectively, with 11 bases between them. Looked up from germline, CDR1 is LNHDA and CDR2 is SQIVND (reference sequence). CDR3 sequence: CASSIGTRTYEQYF. In nucleotides, the CDR3 is TGTGCCAGTAGTATCGGGACAAGGACCTACGAGCAGTACTTC.

The chain couples TRBV29-1 to TRBJ2-7; D is possibly TRBD2 (6 bases). V was shortened by 8 bases and J by 2 bases, with 19 bases between the two germline ends. The CDR3 totals 14 residues. Looked up from germline, CDR1 is SQVTM and CDR2 is ANQGSEA. CDR3 in amino acids: CSLGGAGRPYEQYF. CDR3 DNA: TGCAGCCTAGGAGGGGCAGGAAGACCCTACGAGCAGTACTTC.

The gene calls are TRBV25-1 and TRBJ1-4, with 9 bases fitting TRBD1. The V and J ends lost 1 base and 8 bases, in that order; junction bases with no gene match: 8. Germline V gene sequence: CDR1 MGHDK, CDR2 SYGVNS. The CDR3 contains 16 residues. This chain's CDR3 is CASSESEDRGREKLFF. The CDR3 coding sequence is TGTGCCAGCAGTGAATCTGAGGACAGGGGACGAGAAAAACTGTTTTTT.

This chain connects TRBV2 to TRBJ1-1, with TRBD1 matching 8 bases. Germline lookup yields CDR1 SNHLY and CDR2 FYNNEI. The junction had 2 bases not matched to a gene; V was cut back by 8 bases and J by 3 bases. The CDR3 length is 12 residues. The CDR3 region is CASGGQDTEAFF. The CDR3 DNA reads as TGTGCCAGCGGGGGACAGGACACTGAAGCTTTCTTT. Supplemented by reference TRBV2 and TRBJ1-1, the full variable domain reads EPEVTQTPSHQVTQMGQEVILRCVPISNHLYFYWYRQILGQKVEFLVSFYNNEISEKSEIFDDQFSVERPDGSNFTLKIRSTKLEDSAMYFCASGGQDTEAFFGQGTRLTVV.

As for this clone: The same CDR3 is also encoded by other DNA sequences in this sample. This chain joins TRBV4-1 and TRBJ1-1, with D hard to call. Germline V lookup: CDR1 MGHRA, CDR2 YSYEKL. This CDR3 is 13 amino acids long. Trimming removed 0 bases at V and 4 bases at J, with 6 bases between. CDR3 region: CASSQDRGTEAFF. The CDR3 nucleotides read TGCGCCAGCAGCCAAGATCGGGGCACTGAAGCTTTCTTT.

This rearrangement joins TRBV5-1 to TRBJ1-1, with a possible D match to TRBD1 (6 bases). Germline CDR1 and CDR2: SGHRS and YFSETQ. Trimming left V 4 bases short and J 5 bases short, with 15 bases between. The CDR3 is 14 residues long. The CDR3 DNA follows: TGCGCCAGCAGCCAGATACTTCAGGGGACTGAAGCTTTCTTT. It specifies CASSQILQGTEAFF.

The chain carries TRBV4-1 and TRBJ1-5; D call uncertain. The ends were cut back, 0 bases at V and 2 bases at J, with 8 bases in the middle. Germline CDR1 is MGHRA and CDR2 is YSYEKL. This CDR3 is 15 amino acids long. Here the CDR3 reads CASSQDSRGNQPQHF. CDR3 nucleotides: TGCGCCAGCAGCCAAGATTCGAGGGGCAATCAGCCCCAGCATTTT.

This clone was counted between two and nine times. The chain uses TRBV3-1 (or the pseudogene TRBV3-2) and TRBJ1-2, with D uncertain. CDR1 is LGHDT and CDR2 is YNNKEL in the germline V gene (reference sequence). V lost 1 base to trimming and J lost 2 bases, with 11 bases between them. This CDR3 is built from 15 residues. The chain's CDR3 is CASSQGILANYGYTF. CDR3 DNA sequence: TGTGCCAGCAGCCAAGGTATTTTAGCCAACTATGGCTACACCTTC.

In the case of this clone: Other DNA sequences from this sample encode an identical CDR3 as well. V and J are TRBV5-1 and TRBJ1-2; TRBD1 aligns across 10 bases. The CDR3 length is 14 residues. CDR1 SGHRS and CDR2 YFSETQ come from the germline V gene. The V gene end was trimmed by 4 bases and the J gene end by 6 bases; junction bases not matched to a gene: 6. DNA for the CDR3: TGCGCCAGCAGCCCCGGACAGGGGGGTGATGGCTACACCTTC. Residues: CASSPGQGGDGYTF.

This sequence joins TRBV5-1 and TRBJ2-5; 10 positions match TRBD2. Per the germline V gene, CDR1 is SGHRS and CDR2 is YFSETQ. This CDR3 contains 16 residues. The junction had 6 bases not matched to a gene; V was cut back by 2 bases and J by 2 bases. Here the CDR3 reads CASSLSPAGGQETQYF. CDR3 DNA: TGCGCCAGCAGCTTAAGTCCAGCGGGGGGGCAAGAGACCCAGTACTTC. The variable domain in full, completed from reference TRBV5-1 and TRBJ2-5, reads KAGVTQTPRYLIKTRGQQVTLSCSPISGHRSVSWYQQTPGQGLQFLFEYFSETQRNKGNFPGRFSGRQFSNSRSEMNVSTLELGDSALYLCASSLSPAGGQETQYFGPGTRLLVL.

This clone has only one observation. CDR3 residues: CASSGGTSNEQFF. The DNA for the CDR3 is TGTGCCAGCAGCGGTGGGACATCAAATGAGCAGTTCTTC. The chain uses TRBV9 and TRBJ2-1; tentative D call: TRBD1 (6 bases). Trimming took 3 bases from V and 7 from J, leaving 11 bases between them. Germline V gene data show CDR1 as SGDLS and CDR2 as YYNGEE. The CDR3 has 13 residues.

The chain couples TRBV24-1 to TRBJ1-5; 8 nucleotides line up with TRBD1. After removal of 5 bases from V and 2 bases from J, the junction contained 4 bases not matched to a gene. Germline-derived CDR1 and CDR2 are KGHDR and SFDVKD. The CDR3 is 15 amino acids. This CDR3 is CATSAPGQGNQPQHF. CDR3 DNA: TGTGCCACCAGTGCCCCGGGACAGGGCAATCAGCCCCAGCATTTT.

This sequence joins TRBV9 and TRBJ1-3; 10 nucleotides match TRBD1. Germline lookup yields CDR1 SGDLS and CDR2 YYNGEE. The length of the CDR3 is 17 residues. V shed 4 bases, J shed 5 bases, and the junction held 12 bases outside the gene matches. CDR3 amino acids: CASSQTGTGAGRNTIYF. For the CDR3, the DNA is TGTGCCAGCAGCCAAACCGGGACAGGGGCCGGGAGAAACACCATATATTTT.

The chain recombines TRBV2 with TRBJ1-2; 8 bases align to TRBD1. The CDR3 has 16 amino acids. J lost 4 bases, V lost 7 bases, and 14 bases had no gene match. Per germline, CDR1 SNHLY and CDR2 FYNNEI. The CDR3 coding sequence is TGTGCCAGCAATCAAATCCCAGGGGGCTTTCCCTATGGCTACACCTTC. It translates to CASNQIPGGFPYGYTF.

The CDR3 spells CATTGTMSSFNYGYTF. The CDR3 DNA reads as TGTGCCACCACCGGGACAATGAGCTCCTTTAACTATGGCTACACCTTC. The J gene is TRBJ1-2, the V gene TRBV10-3, with a weak D call TRBD1 (6 bases). The V gene lost 10 bases and the J gene lost 1 base, with 22 bases spanning the gap. The CDR3 extends over 16 amino acids. Germline CDR1 and CDR2: ENHRY and SYGVKD.

The rearrangement joins TRBV4-2 to TRBJ2-3; the match to TRBD2 covers 7 bases. With V trimmed by 0 bases and J by 2 bases, 8 bases remained unmatched. This CDR3 comprises 17 residues. CDR1 LGHNA and CDR2 YNFKEQ come from the germline V gene. The CDR3 coding sequence is TGTGCCAGCAGCCAAGATGCTGATAGCGGGTACACAGATACGCAGTATTTT. Translated: CASSQDADSGYTDTQYF.

On this clone: A junction end diverges from the germline sequence, so it may reflect a read error. The gene calls are TRBV5-1 and TRBJ2-2; TRBD1 matches 7 bases. Germline lookup yields CDR1 SGHRS and CDR2 YFSETQ. CDR3 length: 15 amino acids. DNA for the CDR3: TGCGCCAGCAGCTCCCAGACAGGGTACACCAGGGAGCTGTTTTTT. Amino acid sequence: CASSSQTGYTRELFF.

The V and J genes are TRBV7-9 and TRBJ2-3; D not resolved. The V gene's germline CDR1 is SEHNR and CDR2 FQNEAQ (reference sequence). The CDR3 covers 15 residues. V lost 5 bases to trimming and J lost 0 bases, with 12 bases between them. This CDR3 reads CASSPSGFSTDTQYF. In DNA, the CDR3 is TGTGCCAGCAGCCCATCGGGTTTTAGCACAGATACGCAGTATTTT.

The rearrangement links TRBV19 to TRBJ2-5; 7 bases fit TRBD1. Germline CDR1 reads LNHDA; CDR2 reads SQIVND (reference sequence). Trimming cost V 5 bases and J 2 bases; bases outside gene matches: 11. The CDR3 length is 16 residues. The CDR3 loop reads CASSADDRAGQETQYF. The CDR3 DNA reads as TGTGCCAGTAGTGCGGATGACAGGGCCGGGCAAGAGACCCAGTACTTC. The whole variable domain, remainder taken from reference TRBV19 and TRBJ2-5, is DGGITQSPKYLFRKEGQNVTLSCEQNLNHDAMYWYRQDPGQGLRLIYYSQIVNDFQKGDIAEGYSVSREKKESFPLTVTSAQKNPTAFYLCASSADDRAGQETQYFGPGTRLLVL.

The V and J genes are TRBV5-1 and TRBJ2-1; TRBD2 agrees at 11 bases. V dropped 4 bases and J dropped 7; count of bases not matched to a gene: 7. The CDR3 length is 15 residues. The germline CDR1 and CDR2 sequences are SGHRS and YFSETQ. CDR3 region: CASSLGTSGLNEQFF. CDR3 in DNA: TGCGCCAGCAGCCTAGGGACTAGCGGATTAAATGAGCAGTTCTTC. Supplemented by reference TRBV5-1 and TRBJ2-1, the full variable domain reads KAGVTQTPRYLIKTRGQQVTLSCSPISGHRSVSWYQQTPGQGLQFLFEYFSETQRNKGNFPGRFSGRQFSNSRSEMNVSTLELGDSALYLCASSLGTSGLNEQFFGPGTRLTVL.